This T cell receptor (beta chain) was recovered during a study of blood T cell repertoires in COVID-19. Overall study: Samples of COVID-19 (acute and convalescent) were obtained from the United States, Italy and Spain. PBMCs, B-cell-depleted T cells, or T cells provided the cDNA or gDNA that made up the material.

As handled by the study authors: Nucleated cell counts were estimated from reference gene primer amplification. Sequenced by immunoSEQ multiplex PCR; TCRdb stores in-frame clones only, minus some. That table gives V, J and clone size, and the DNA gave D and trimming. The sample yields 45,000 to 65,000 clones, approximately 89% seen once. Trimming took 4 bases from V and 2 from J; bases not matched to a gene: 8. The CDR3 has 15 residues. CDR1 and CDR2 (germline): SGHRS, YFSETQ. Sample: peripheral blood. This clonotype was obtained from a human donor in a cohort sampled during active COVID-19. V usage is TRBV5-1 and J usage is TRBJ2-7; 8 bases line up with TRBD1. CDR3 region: CASSLQTGATYEQYF. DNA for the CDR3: TGCGCCAGCAGCCTACAGACAGGGGCCACCTACGAGCAGTACTTC.